The 26 T cell receptor beta chains given below trace back to one sample, sequenced in a study of PD-1 blockade in classical Hodgkin lymphoma. Repertoires were generated with immunoSEQ multiplex PCR, while TCRdb's copy carries only in-frame clones and drops some. Of roughly 14,000 clones in the sample, around 83% were seen once. Time point given: newly diagnosed, previously untreated cHL patient sample. Magnetic negative selection purified CD4+ T cells from thawed PBMCs. The sample comprised CD4+ T cells from blood. The receptors were gathered from a human donor with classical Hodgkin lymphoma.

J is TRBJ2-3 and V is TRBV28; TRBD1 might be the D (6 bases). Germline CDR1 MDHEN, CDR2 SYDVKM. V shed 6 bases and J shed 0 bases, with 19 bases lying between them. The CDR3 has 17 amino acids. In DNA form, the CDR3 reads TGTGCCAGCAGCCGGTCCCCAGGGGCCCCTAGCACAGATACGCAGTATTTT. This translates into CASSRSPGAPSTDTQYF.

This clone turned up a few times. This chain connects TRBV28 to TRBJ2-1; D gene unclear. The CDR3 has 13 amino acids. The V and J ends lost 7 bases and 9 bases respectively, with 16 bases between them. CDR1 and CDR2 (germline): MDHEN, SYDVKM. The CDR3 is CASTLGHSIEQFF. CDR3 DNA sequence: TGTGCCAGCACCCTTGGTCATAGTATTGAGCAGTTCTTC. The entire variable domain, with the rest obtained from reference TRBV28 and TRBJ2-1, is as follows: DVKVTQSSRYLVKRTGEKVFLECVQDMDHENMFWYRQDPGLGLRLIYFSYDVKMKEKGDIPEGYSVSREKKERFSLILESASTNQTSMYLCASTLGHSIEQFFGPGTRLTVL.

V and J are TRBV5-1 and TRBJ2-5; TRBD2 agrees at 13 bases. V lost 0 bases to trimming and J lost 5 bases; unmatched junction nucleotides: 4. From germline, CDR1 is SGHRS and CDR2 YFSETQ. The CDR3 runs to 16 residues. The CDR3 spells CASSLGLAGGGETQYF. The CDR3 DNA follows: TGCGCCAGCAGCTTGGGACTAGCGGGAGGCGGGGAGACCCAGTACTTC.

The chain joins TRBV7-6 to TRBJ1-2; D is perhaps TRBD1 (5 bases). From germline, CDR1 is SGHVS and CDR2 FNYEAQ. Trimming removed 5 bases at V and 4 bases at J, with 14 bases between. The CDR3 runs to 14 residues. The CDR3 sequence is CASSPTPGGYGYTF. CDR3 DNA: TGTGCCAGCAGCCCTACCCCGGGGGGCTATGGCTACACCTTC.

The genes are TRBV28 and TRBJ2-1; D assignment may be TRBD1 or TRBD2 (6 bases each). In germline, CDR1 is MDHEN, CDR2 SYDVKM. The V end lost 6 bases, the J end lost 8 bases, and 20 bases lay between the germline ends. The CDR3 sequence is 15 residues long. The CDR3 loop is CASRLDRRDRHEQFF. Here the CDR3 DNA reads TGTGCCAGCAGGCTCGACAGGAGGGACCGCCATGAGCAGTTCTTC. Variable domain in full (rest from reference TRBV28 and TRBJ2-1): DVKVTQSSRYLVKRTGEKVFLECVQDMDHENMFWYRQDPGLGLRLIYFSYDVKMKEKGDIPEGYSVSREKKERFSLILESASTNQTSMYLCASRLDRRDRHEQFFGPGTRLTVL.

V gene TRBV7-2 combines with J gene TRBJ1-1; D is ambiguous. This CDR3 spans 13 amino acids. Germline loops: CDR1 SGHTA, CDR2 FQGNSA. The V gene lost 6 bases and the J gene lost 2 bases, with 10 bases spanning the gap. CDR3 residues: CASSGAVNTEAFF. In DNA form, the CDR3 reads TGTGCCAGCAGTGGCGCTGTAAACACTGAAGCTTTCTTT.

The rearrangement joins TRBV7-9 to TRBJ2-5, with a possible D match to TRBD1 (6 bases). With the DNA end fitting TRBJ2-7 better, the J assignment may be wrong. There are 14 residues in the CDR3. The germline gives CDR1 SEHNR, CDR2 FQNEAQ (reference sequence). This CDR3 is CASSSRQDSYEQYF. For the CDR3, the DNA is TGTGCCAGCAGCTCCCGACAGGACTCCTACGAGCAGTACTTC.

This CDR3 reads CAISAGLAASTDTQYF. The CDR3 DNA reads TGTGCCATCAGTGCCGGACTAGCTGCTAGCACAGATACGCAGTATTTT. The chain couples TRBV10-3 to TRBJ2-3; 8 bases agree with TRBD2. The J segment lost 0 bases and the V segment lost 4 bases, leaving 6 bases of the junction unmatched. This CDR3 has 16 residues. CDR1 ENHRY and CDR2 SYGVKD come from the germline V gene.

This chain uses TRBV18 with TRBJ1-2; D gene unclear. The CDR3 runs 16 residues. Trimming took 4 bases from V and 0 from J, leaving 15 bases between them. CDR1 is KGHSH, CDR2 LQKENI, per germline. The CDR3, as DNA: TGTGCCAGCTCACTATCCCGGGAGGTTACTAACTATGGCTACACCTTC. Amino acids: CASSLSREVTNYGYTF.

V gene TRBV28 combines with J gene TRBJ2-1; 7 positions agree with TRBD2. The CDR3 extends over 15 amino acids. The trim removed 5 bases at V and 1 base at J, leaving 5 bases unmatched. Per germline, CDR1 MDHEN and CDR2 SYDVKM. Written as DNA, the CDR3 is TGTGCCAGCAGTGCCCCCGGGGGGTCCTACAATGAGCAGTTCTTC. Its translation is CASSAPGGSYNEQFF.

The CDR3 loop reads CASSPHRGGEQYF. In nucleotides, the CDR3 is TGTGCCAGCAGTCCCCACAGGGGAGGGGAGCAGTACTTC. The rearrangement joins TRBV27 to TRBJ2-7, with D perhaps matching TRBD1 or TRBD2 (7 bases each). Trimming left V 5 bases short and J 7 bases short, with 15 bases between. CDR1 and CDR2 (germline): MNHEY, SMNVEV (reference sequence). This CDR3 contains 13 residues.

The chain carries TRBV30 and TRBJ1-4, with 7 bases identical to TRBD1. Germline V gene lookup returns CDR1 GTSNPN and CDR2 SVGIG (reference sequence). Losses at the gene ends were 8 bases for V and 2 bases for J; bases not matched to a gene: 8. The CDR3 runs 14 residues. The CDR3 protein is CALTSQGTNEKLFF. The CDR3 coding sequence is TGTGCCCTTACCTCACAGGGGACTAATGAAAAACTGTTTTTT.

The chain is built from TRBV2 and TRBJ1-1, with no clear D. This CDR3 contains 13 residues. Germline loops: CDR1 SNHLY, CDR2 FYNNEI. V lost 8 bases and J lost 0, with 10 bases in between. The CDR3 is CASLLRMNTEAFF. CDR3 coding DNA: TGTGCCAGCCTGTTACGCATGAACACTGAAGCTTTCTTT.

This chain uses TRBV2 with TRBJ1-5; a possible D gene is TRBD1 (5 bases). The CDR3 totals 13 residues. The germline CDR1 and CDR2 sequences are SNHLY and FYNNEI. Trimming shortened V by 6 bases and J by 6 bases, and 12 bases separated the two germline ends. The chain's CDR3 is CASRGRQIQPQHF. The CDR3 DNA reads as TGTGCCAGCAGGGGGAGACAGATTCAGCCCCAGCATTTT.

The chain combines TRBV4-1 with TRBJ2-2, with no clear D. Germline V lookup: CDR1 MGHRA, CDR2 YSYEKL. The CDR3 sequence is 13 residues long. The V end was cut by 0 bases, the J end by 7 bases, with 6 bases between. Here the CDR3 DNA reads TGCGCCAGCAGCCAAGATCGGGTCGGGGAGCTGTTTTTT. Protein: CASSQDRVGELFF.

The chain employs TRBV2 and TRBJ2-3, with D maybe TRBD2 (6 bases). This CDR3 spans 15 amino acids. The V gene lost 6 bases and the J gene lost 8 bases, with 21 bases spanning the gap. Germline V gene data show CDR1 as SNHLY and CDR2 as FYNNEI. CDR3 nucleotides: TGTGCCAGCAGCCTTCCGGGACTCTTCGGCTCTACGCAGTATTTT. It translates to CASSLPGLFGSTQYF. Combining the CDR3 with reference TRBV2 and TRBJ2-3 gives the whole variable domain EPEVTQTPSHQVTQMGQEVILRCVPISNHLYFYWYRQILGQKVEFLVSFYNNEISEKSEIFDDQFSVERPDGSNFTLKIRSTKLEDSAMYFCASSLPGLFGSTQYFGPGTRLTVL.

The J gene is TRBJ1-1, the V gene TRBV19; TRBD1 is a possible D gene (6 bases). This CDR3 comprises 16 residues. Trimming cost V 4 bases and J 0 bases, with 15 bases left between them. Germline loops: CDR1 LNHDA, CDR2 SQIVND (reference sequence). CDR3 loop: CASSKGGLLMNTEAFF. The CDR3 DNA reads TGTGCCAGTAGTAAAGGGGGGCTATTAATGAACACTGAAGCTTTCTTT.

CDR3 DNA sequence: TGTGCCAGCCGGGACAGGGGTACTCACGAGCAGTACTTC. Its protein is CASRDRGTHEQYF. The rearrangement links TRBV19 to TRBJ2-7; 10 positions agree with TRBD1. CDR1 LNHDA and CDR2 SQIVND come from the germline V gene (reference sequence). This CDR3 comprises 13 residues. With 9 bases clipped from V and 5 bases from J, the junction kept 7 bases outside the gene matches. The full variable domain, completed using reference TRBV19 and TRBJ2-7, is DGGITQSPKYLFRKEGQNVTLSCEQNLNHDAMYWYRQDPGQGLRLIYYSQIVNDFQKGDIAEGYSVSREKKESFPLTVTSAQKNPTAFYLCASRDRGTHEQYFGPGTRLTVT.

This clone was seen a few times. This chain joins TRBV9 and TRBJ2-5; 8 nucleotides align to TRBD1. Germline V gives CDR1 SGDLS, CDR2 YYNGEE. With V trimmed by 6 bases and J by 4 bases, 11 bases remained unmatched. This CDR3 spans 15 amino acids. Here the CDR3 DNA reads TGTGCCAGCATCGGAAACAGGGGGTCGGGAGAGACCCAGTACTTC. It is translated as CASIGNRGSGETQYF.

The chain recombines TRBV18 with TRBJ1-1; D gene ambiguous. From germline, CDR1 is KGHSH and CDR2 LQKENI. V was cut by 1 base and J by 6 bases, with 9 bases left in between. The CDR3 covers 13 residues. DNA for the CDR3: TGTGCCAGCTCACCACGGGAATTGGCTGAAGCTTTCTTT. It codes for CASSPRELAEAFF.

This clone was seen once. The chain has TRBV7-9 and TRBJ1-1; D is unclear. Trimming removed 7 bases at V and 0 bases at J, with 9 bases between. The germline V gene encodes CDR1 SEHNR and CDR2 FQNEAQ (reference sequence). The CDR3 loop spans 13 amino acids. The CDR3 DNA sequence: TGTGCCAGCACCTCAGGAGTGAACACTGAAGCTTTCTTT. Its translation: CASTSGVNTEAFF.

This chain connects TRBV11-3 to TRBJ1-2; D remains ambiguous. The CDR3 runs to 13 residues. Trimming left V 3 bases short and J 6 bases short, with 11 bases between. Germline lookup yields CDR1 SGHNT and CDR2 YENEEA. DNA of the CDR3: TGTGCCAGCAGCTTTACCGGGCTGGATGGCTACACCTTC. This gives the protein CASSFTGLDGYTF.

The CDR3 loop is CASSLARGSTIYF. DNA of the CDR3: TGTGCCAGCAGCTTAGCGCGGGGGAGCACCATATATTTT. The V gene is TRBV11-2, the J gene TRBJ1-3, with TRBD1 as a possible D gene (5 bases). Germline V gene lookup returns CDR1 SGHAT and CDR2 FQNNGV. The germline V and J ends were trimmed by 1 base and 9 bases, with 10 bases remaining between them. CDR3 length: 13 amino acids.

This chain joins TRBV7-2 and TRBJ2-1; 7 nucleotides agree with TRBD1. V dropped 1 base and J dropped 4; count of bases not matched to a gene: 4. This CDR3 contains 15 residues. Germline V gene data show CDR1 as SGHTA and CDR2 as FQGNSA. CDR3 amino acids: CASSLDGQDYNEQFF. CDR3 in DNA: TGTGCCAGCAGCTTAGATGGACAGGATTACAATGAGCAGTTCTTC. The full variable domain, with the rest looked up from reference TRBV7-2 and TRBJ2-1, is GAGVSQSPSNKVTEKGKDVELRCDPISGHTALYWYRQSLGQGLEFLIYFQGNSAPDKSGLPSDRFSAERTGGSVSTLTIQRTQQEDSAVYLCASSLDGQDYNEQFFGPGTRLTVL.

This chain joins TRBV18 and TRBJ1-2, with 8 bases matching TRBD1. The V and J ends lost 4 bases and 1 base, in that order; junction bases with no gene match: 5. Germline CDR1 reads KGHSH; CDR2 reads LQKENI. This CDR3 is 15 amino acids long. The CDR3 is CASSHSTGVNYGYTF. DNA for the CDR3: TGTGCCAGCTCACACTCGACAGGGGTTAACTATGGCTACACCTTC.

The CDR3 DNA sequence: TGTGCCAGTAGTGTCAGGGGAGGGTCCTACGAGCAGTACTTC. This codes for CASSVRGGSYEQYF. V gene TRBV19 combines with J gene TRBJ2-7; the D gene is possibly TRBD2 (7 bases). Germline-derived CDR1 and CDR2 are LNHDA and SQIVND (reference sequence). V dropped 5 bases and J dropped 1 base, with 12 bases sitting between them. The CDR3 has 14 amino acids.